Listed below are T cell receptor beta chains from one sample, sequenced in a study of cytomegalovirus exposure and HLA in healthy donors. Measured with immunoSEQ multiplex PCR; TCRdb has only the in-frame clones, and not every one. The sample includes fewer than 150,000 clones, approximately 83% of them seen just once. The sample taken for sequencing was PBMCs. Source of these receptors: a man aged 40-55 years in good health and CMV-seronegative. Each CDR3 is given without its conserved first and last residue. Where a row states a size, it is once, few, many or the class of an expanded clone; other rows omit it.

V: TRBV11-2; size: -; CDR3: ASSLVVGAYEQY
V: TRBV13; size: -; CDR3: ASKFRDRGGTQY
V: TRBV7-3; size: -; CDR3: ASSRRPQGDTEAF
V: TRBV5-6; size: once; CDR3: ASSVPSGGIGELF
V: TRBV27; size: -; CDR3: ASSELQGFPRYNSPLH
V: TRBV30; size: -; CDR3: AWSVPGTVF
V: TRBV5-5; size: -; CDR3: ASSLGYSGSSYNEQF
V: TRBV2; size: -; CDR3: ASSRGQDRGYT
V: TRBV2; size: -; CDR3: ASSPGSAGWLEQH
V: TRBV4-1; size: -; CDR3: ASSQDQKAGGVGNQPQH
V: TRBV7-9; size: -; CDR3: ASSLGQLTGNTEAF
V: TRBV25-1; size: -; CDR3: AGTQGFEAF
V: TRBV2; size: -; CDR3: ASEFARYEQY
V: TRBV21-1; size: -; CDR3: ASSPRKTAYYGYT
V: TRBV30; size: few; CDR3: AWSPFDDRAYGYT
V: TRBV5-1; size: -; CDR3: ASMAESNYDDQY
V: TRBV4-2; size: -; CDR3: ASSQSDPPGTSGRVRSYEQY
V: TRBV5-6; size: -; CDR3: ASSFQGAGEKLF
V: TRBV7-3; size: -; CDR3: ASSLGGLQETQY
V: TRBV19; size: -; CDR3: ASSTVPSSAGAYEQY
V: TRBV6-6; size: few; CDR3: ASKGTERVLS
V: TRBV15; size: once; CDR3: ATSSVLRDRIQTDTQY
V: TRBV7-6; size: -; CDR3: ASSTRAGMGQETQY
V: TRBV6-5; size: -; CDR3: ASSYGFRDTDTQY
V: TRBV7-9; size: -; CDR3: ASSLGTAYSYEQY
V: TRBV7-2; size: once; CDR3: ASRSAGTQPQH
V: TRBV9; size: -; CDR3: ASSRGTANPYNEQF
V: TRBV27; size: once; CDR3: ASSFLSDSPLH
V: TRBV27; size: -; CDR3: ASASGTAGEQY
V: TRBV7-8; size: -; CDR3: ASSRERNYGYT
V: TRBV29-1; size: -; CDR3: SVESLIGIGDYGYT
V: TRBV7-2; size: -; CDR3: ASSASGTGDSPLH
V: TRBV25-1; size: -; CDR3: ASIRYNEQF
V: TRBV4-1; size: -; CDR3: ASSQIGERLNYGYT
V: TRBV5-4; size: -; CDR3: ASSLEQGYMNTEAF
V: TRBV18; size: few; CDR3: ASSPSESSYGYT
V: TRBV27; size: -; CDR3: ASSFRPGELF
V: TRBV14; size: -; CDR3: ASSRYGFGYT
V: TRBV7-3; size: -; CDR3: ASSNGTGGNQPQH
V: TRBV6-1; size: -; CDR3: ASRTSGRVTYEQY
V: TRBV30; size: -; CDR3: AWTRGRGYT